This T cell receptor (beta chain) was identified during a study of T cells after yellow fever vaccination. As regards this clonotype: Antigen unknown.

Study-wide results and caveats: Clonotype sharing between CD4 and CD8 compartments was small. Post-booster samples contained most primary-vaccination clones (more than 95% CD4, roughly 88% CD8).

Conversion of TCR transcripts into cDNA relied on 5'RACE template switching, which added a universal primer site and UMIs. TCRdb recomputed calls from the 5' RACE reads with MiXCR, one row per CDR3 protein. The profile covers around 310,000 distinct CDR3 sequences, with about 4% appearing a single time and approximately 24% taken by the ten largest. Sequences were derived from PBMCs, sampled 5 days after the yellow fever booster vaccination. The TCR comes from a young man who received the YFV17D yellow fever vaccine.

CDR3 bases: TGTGCCAGCAGCTTGGATCAATGGGCCCCGGGGGGCGAGCAGTACGTC. Encoded protein: CASSLDQWAPGGEQYV. V and J are TRBV5-6 and TRBJ2-7; 7 bases fit TRBD2. V dropped 0 bases and J dropped 6; count of bases not matched to a gene: 12. Germline V CDR1 and CDR2: SGHDT, YYEEEE. This CDR3 has 16 amino acids.